Listed below are T cell receptor beta chains from one sample, sequenced in a study of human T cells and chemical hapten exposure. From the RACE reads, TCRdb called clonotypes with MiXCR, one entry per CDR3 protein. Of 350,000 to 400,000 distinct CDR3 sequences listed, roughly 4.6% are singletons. The source was whole blood, collected in connection with sensitization to the hapten diphenylcyclopropenone (DPC). The receptors here all came from a woman aged 50 to 60 with alopecia areata. Some clones in this sample may be carry-over from other donors' samples. The CDR3 runs from the conserved cysteine through the conserved F or W. The D gene is left open where the match is weak. The size field is filled for only some rows; it gives once, few, many or a size class.

D: .
V: TRBV3-1
J: TRBJ1-5
size: few
DNA: TGTGCCAGCAGCCAAGTACAAGAAAATCAGCCCCAGCATTTT
CDR3: CASSQVQENQPQHF

D: .
V: TRBV5-5
J: TRBJ2-3
size: many
DNA: TGTGCCAGCAGCCTATATGCGGGAAGCACAGATACGCAGTATTTT
CDR3: CASSLYAGSTDTQYF

D: .
V: TRBV20-1
J: TRBJ1-5
size: many
DNA: TGCAGTGCTAGGACCGGGATATTCAATCAGCCCCAGCATTTT
CDR3: CSARTGIFNQPQHF

D: .
V: TRBV2
J: TRBJ1-5
size: few
DNA: TGTGCCAGCACAAGAGGGGCACCATATCAGCCCCAGCATTTT
CDR3: CASTRGAPYQPQHF

D: .
V: TRBV25-1
J: TRBJ2-3
size: few
DNA: TGTGCCAGCAGTGATGGGGCCCTTGGGACGCAGTATTTT
CDR3: CASSDGALGTQYF

D: TRBD1
V: TRBV28
J: TRBJ2-3
size: .
DNA: TGTGCCAGCAGGGCCGGGACAGGCATCACAGATACGCAGTATTTT
CDR3: CASRAGTGITDTQYF

D: .
V: TRBV4-1
J: TRBJ2-2
size: many
DNA: TGCGCCAGCAGCCAAATGGGGGGCTCCGGGGAGCTGTTTTTT
CDR3: CASSQMGGSGELFF

D: .
V: TRBV6-1
J: TRBJ1-5
size: .
DNA: TGTGCCACCAAGGGACCGAACAATCAGCCCCAGCATTTT
CDR3: CATKGPNNQPQHF

D: TRBD1
V: TRBV12-3/TRBV12-4
J: TRBJ2-3
size: many
DNA: TGTGCCAGCACATCTTTCACAGGGGGGACAGATACGCAGTATTTT
CDR3: CASTSFTGGTDTQYF

D: TRBD2
V: TRBV20-1
J: TRBJ2-2
size: .
DNA: TGCAGTGCTAGAGGTCCCGGGACTAGCTACACCGGGGTGCTGTTTTTT
CDR3: CSARGPGTSYTGVLFF

D: .
V: TRBV6-1
J: TRBJ2-3
size: many
DNA: TGTGCCAGCAGTGCGCAGCGGGGCACAGATACGCAGTATTTT
CDR3: CASSAQRGTDTQYF

D: .
V: TRBV7-6
J: TRBJ2-3
size: many
DNA: TGTGCCAGCAGCTCACTGACAGCCCGGGGCACAGATACGCAGTATTTT
CDR3: CASSSLTARGTDTQYF

D: TRBD2
V: TRBV4-1
J: TRBJ2-1
size: many
DNA: TGCGCCAGCAGCCAAGACCGAGGGACTAGCTACTTTAATGAGCAGTTCTTC
CDR3: CASSQDRGTSYFNEQFF

D: TRBD2
V: TRBV7-6
J: TRBJ2-3
size: .
DNA: TGTGCCAGCAGCTCCTCGAGCGGGAGGGCCAGAATTGATACGCAGTATTTT
CDR3: CASSSSSGRARIDTQYF

D: .
V: TRBV18
J: TRBJ2-1
size: many
DNA: TGTGCCAGCTCACAGGAGGGGCAGGATGAGCAGTTCTTC
CDR3: CASSQEGQDEQFF

D: .
V: TRBV9
J: TRBJ2-7
size: many
DNA: TGTGCCAGCAGCGTAGATGGAGGGGTCCTATACGAGCAGTACTTC
CDR3: CASSVDGGVLYEQYF

D: .
V: TRBV4-1
J: TRBJ2-1
size: .
DNA: TGCGCCAGCAGCCGAGACGGGACCCCCTACAATGAGCAGTTCTTC
CDR3: CASSRDGTPYNEQFF

D: .
V: TRBV18
J: TRBJ1-5
size: few
DNA: TGTGCCAGCTCACCACGGGAAGGTTTCGGCCAGCCCCAGCATTTT
CDR3: CASSPREGFGQPQHF

D: .
V: TRBV6-2/TRBV6-3
J: TRBJ1-2
size: many
DNA: TGTGCCAGCAGTCGCGAGGCGGCCTATGGCTACACCTTC
CDR3: CASSREAAYGYTF

D: .
V: TRBV7-9
J: TRBJ1-3
size: many
DNA: TGTGCCAGCAGCTTAGCGCTAGGCTCTGGAAACACCATATATTTT
CDR3: CASSLALGSGNTIYF

D: TRBD1
V: TRBV29-1
J: TRBJ2-5
size: many
DNA: TGCAGCGCCGCGGAAAACAGGGGAGAGACCCAGTACTTC
CDR3: CSAAENRGETQYF

D: TRBD2
V: TRBV28
J: TRBJ2-3
size: many
DNA: TGTGCCAGCAGTTCTCGAAGGAGGACTAGCACCACAGATACGCAGTATTTT
CDR3: CASSSRRRTSTTDTQYF

D: TRBD1
V: TRBV6-6
J: TRBJ1-5
size: many
DNA: TGTGCCAGCATTTCGGGACAGCATCAGCCCCAGCATTTT
CDR3: CASISGQHQPQHF

D: .
V: TRBV29-1
J: TRBJ1-1
size: .
DNA: TGCAGCGTTTGGGACACTGAAGCTTTCTTT
CDR3: CSVWDTEAFF

D: .
V: TRBV18
J: TRBJ1-4
size: few
DNA: TGTGCCAGCTCACCATACCGGTCGGATGAAAAACTGTTTTTT
CDR3: CASSPYRSDEKLFF

D: .
V: TRBV28
J: TRBJ2-7
size: many
DNA: TGTGCCAGCAGTTTAGGACGCAGAATCGAGCAGTACTTC
CDR3: CASSLGRRIEQYF

D: .
V: TRBV20-1
J: TRBJ1-1
size: many
DNA: TGCAGTGCTAGAAAGGGAACTGAAGCTTTCTTT
CDR3: CSARKGTEAFF

D: TRBD1
V: TRBV5-1
J: TRBJ1-1
size: many
DNA: TGCGCCAGCAGCGTCGGACAGGGAAGTGCCACTGAAGCTTTCTTT
CDR3: CASSVGQGSATEAFF

D: .
V: TRBV6-6
J: TRBJ2-7
size: few
DNA: TGTGCCAGCAGTTCCGGACAGTCAAGCTCCTACGAGCAGTACTTC
CDR3: CASSSGQSSSYEQYF

D: .
V: TRBV29-1
J: TRBJ1-1
size: many
DNA: TGCAGCCTCCATCGGGGGTCGGAAGCTTTCTTT
CDR3: CSLHRGSEAFF

D: TRBD1
V: TRBV5-6
J: TRBJ2-4
size: many
DNA: TGTGCCAGCAGCCAGACAGGGGTAACGGGGTACATTCAGTACTTC
CDR3: CASSQTGVTGYIQYF

D: .
V: TRBV7-9
J: TRBJ2-7
size: .
DNA: TGTGCCAGCAGCCCCCACCACGGAGAGCAGTACTTC
CDR3: CASSPHHGEQYF

D: .
V: TRBV5-1
J: TRBJ2-3
size: many
DNA: TGCGCCAGCAGTACCGGGACACCGGGAGGCACAGATACGCAGTATTTT
CDR3: CASSTGTPGGTDTQYF

D: .
V: TRBV14
J: TRBJ2-1
size: few
DNA: TGTGCCAGCAGCCATGAAGGGTTAGCGGAGAACTACAATGAGCAGTTCTTC
CDR3: CASSHEGLAENYNEQFF

D: .
V: TRBV20-1
J: TRBJ2-4
size: many
DNA: TGCAGTGGCAGAGTGGGGGGGGCCTTTGAAAACATTCAGTACTTC
CDR3: CSGRVGGAFENIQYF